A single sample is the source of the 15 T cell receptor beta chains below, sequenced in a study of OX40 agonist ivuxolimab in advanced cancers. The protocol was immunoSEQ multiplex PCR, while the TCRdb copy is restricted to in-frame clones and leaves out a portion. The sample shows roughly 70,000 clones, 84% of them seen only once. This specimen consisted of CD4+ or CD8+ T cells sorted from blood, obtained in a trial of the OX40 agonist ivuxolimab. Every receptor here comes from an adult with an advanced solid tumor such as melanoma, head and neck, liver or kidney cancer.

The CDR3 DNA reads as TGTGCCAGCGTCCGGGCCCGGGATCAGCCCCAGCATTTT. This encodes CASVRARDQPQHF. V usage is TRBV6-5 and J usage is TRBJ1-5; no clear D gene. This CDR3 contains 13 residues. Germline V lookup: CDR1 MNHEY, CDR2 SVGAGI. The V end was cut by 8 bases, the J end by 5 bases, with 13 bases between.

J is TRBJ2-7 and V is TRBV5-4; 8 positions agree with TRBD1. The CDR3 runs 16 residues. CDR1 is SGHNT, CDR2 YYREEE, per germline (reference sequence). Trimming removed 0 bases from V and 4 bases from J; junction bases left unmatched: 9. CDR3 bases: TGTGCCAGCAGCTTGGAGGCGGGCAGGGGGCGATACGAGCAGTACTTC. Residues: CASSLEAGRGRYEQYF.

This chain connects TRBV27 to TRBJ1-3; 8 nucleotides match TRBD1. The trim removed 4 bases at V and 0 bases at J, leaving 2 bases unmatched. The germline CDR1 and CDR2 sequences are MNHEY and SMNVEV (reference sequence). The CDR3 is 15 amino acids. The CDR3 DNA sequence: TGTGCCAGCAGTTCTCAGGGGGCCTCTGGAAACACCATATATTTT. Protein: CASSSQGASGNTIYF.

This clone was picked up one time. V is TRBV20-1 and J is TRBJ1-1; D ambiguous. Germline lookup yields CDR1 DFQATT and CDR2 SNEGSKA (reference sequence). The CDR3 runs to 11 residues. The CDR3 coding sequence is TGCGGAAGTCTCGGCTTCGCTGAAGCTTTCTTT. This gives the protein CGSLGFAEAFF.

This rearrangement joins TRBV28 to TRBJ1-6, with a tentative D call TRBD1 (6 bases). Germline loops: CDR1 MDHEN, CDR2 SYDVKM. V lost 5 bases and J lost 1, with 9 bases in between. CDR3 size: 15 residues. The CDR3 sequence is CASSAQGSYNSPLHF. The CDR3 DNA follows: TGTGCCAGCAGTGCACAGGGATCCTATAATTCACCCCTCCACTTT.

This clone has only one observation. One junction end disagrees with the germline gene, perhaps due to a read error. The chain is built from TRBV13 and TRBJ2-3, with TRBD2 identical over 9 bases. The CDR3 sequence is 16 residues long. Germline CDR1 and CDR2: PRHDT and FYEKMQ (reference sequence). The CDR3 region is CASTLRRGLALRPQYF. The CDR3 coding sequence is TGTGCCAGCACCTTAAGGCGGGGACTAGCATTGAGACCGCAGTATTTT.

V and J are TRBV29-1 and TRBJ1-2; no reliable D call. Trimming removed 4 bases at V and 4 bases at J, with 13 bases between. The CDR3 has 13 amino acids. Germline V gene data show CDR1 as SQVTM and CDR2 as ANQGSEA. CDR3 nucleotides: TGCAGCGTTGGCTCAGAAGTTGTCTATGGCTACACCTTC. Its protein product is CSVGSEVVYGYTF.

The chain has TRBV7-2 and TRBJ2-7; D unclear. Trimming cost V 5 bases and J 2 bases, with 13 bases left between them. This CDR3 region has 14 residues. The germline V gene has CDR1 SGHTA and CDR2 FQGNSA. The CDR3 loop reads CASSLSTLTYEQYF. Here the CDR3 DNA reads TGTGCCAGCAGCCTGTCCACTCTCACCTACGAGCAGTACTTC.

This chain joins TRBV10-2 and TRBJ2-5; 7 bases align to TRBD2. The length of the CDR3 is 16 residues. CDR1 WSHSY and CDR2 SAAADI come from the germline V gene. Trimming took 3 bases from V and 1 from J; bases not matched to a gene: 8. Here the CDR3 reads CASSEPGGLIQETQYF. The CDR3 coding sequence is TGCGCCAGCAGTGAACCGGGGGGTCTTATCCAAGAGACCCAGTACTTC.

The V and J genes are TRBV28 and TRBJ2-4; either TRBD1 or TRBD2 may fit D (5 bases each). Germline V lookup: CDR1 MDHEN, CDR2 SYDVKM. V was clipped by 7 bases and J by 6 bases, with 13 bases between them. The CDR3 spans 13 residues. The DNA of the CDR3 is TGTGCCAGCAAGCCGGGACCGCGAAACATTCAGTACTTC. It specifies CASKPGPRNIQYF.

The chain couples TRBV6-1 to TRBJ2-3; D unresolved. This CDR3 spans 13 amino acids. V was clipped by 3 bases and J by 0 bases, with 4 bases between them. Per germline, CDR1 MNHNS and CDR2 SASEGT. CDR3 residues: CASSDRSTDTQYF. The CDR3 DNA sequence: TGTGCCAGCAGTGATCGGAGCACAGATACGCAGTATTTT.

V usage is TRBV7-9 and J usage is TRBJ2-7; 7 nucleotides line up with TRBD1. The CDR3 covers 17 residues. V shed 1 base, J shed 2 bases, and the junction held 11 bases outside the gene matches. Germline CDR1 is SEHNR and CDR2 is FQNEAQ (reference sequence). This chain's CDR3 is CASSLGGRGTRTYEQYF. For the CDR3, the DNA is TGTGCCAGCAGCTTAGGGGGCAGGGGGACGCGAACCTACGAGCAGTACTTC.

The gene calls are TRBV6-5 and TRBJ2-3; 12 bases map to TRBD2. Germline V CDR1 and CDR2: MNHEY, SVGAGI. V shed 2 bases and J 6 bases; nucleotides not matched to a gene: 0. The CDR3 is made up of 14 amino acids. The CDR3 sequence is CASSYGLAGDTQYF. The DNA of the CDR3 is TGTGCCAGCAGTTACGGACTAGCGGGGGATACGCAGTATTTT.

The rearrangement joins TRBV20-1 to TRBJ1-2; no reliable D call. CDR3 size: 11 residues. Germline V gene lookup returns CDR1 DFQATT and CDR2 SNEGSKA (reference sequence). The V end lost 6 bases, the J end lost 3 bases, and 8 bases lay between the germline ends. CDR3 DNA: TGCAGTGCCCGGTTGGACTATGGCTACACCTTC. This encodes CSARLDYGYTF.

The rearrangement links TRBV5-1 to TRBJ2-3; 7 bases map to TRBD1. The J segment lost 2 bases and the V segment lost 4 bases, leaving 10 bases of the junction unmatched. Germline lookup yields CDR1 SGHRS and CDR2 YFSETQ. The CDR3 contains 16 residues. CDR3 amino acids: CASSPGQATFTDTQYF. Here the CDR3 DNA reads TGCGCCAGCAGCCCAGGACAGGCGACATTCACAGATACGCAGTATTTT.